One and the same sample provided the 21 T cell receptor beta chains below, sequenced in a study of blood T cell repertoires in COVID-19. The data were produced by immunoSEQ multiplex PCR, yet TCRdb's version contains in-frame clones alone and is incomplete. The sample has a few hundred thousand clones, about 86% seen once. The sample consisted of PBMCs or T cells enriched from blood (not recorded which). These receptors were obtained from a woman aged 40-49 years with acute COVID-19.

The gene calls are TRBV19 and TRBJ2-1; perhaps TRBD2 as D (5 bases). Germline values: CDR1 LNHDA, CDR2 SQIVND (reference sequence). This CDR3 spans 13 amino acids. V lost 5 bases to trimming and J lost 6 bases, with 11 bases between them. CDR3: CASSAGRRNEQFF. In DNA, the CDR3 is TGTGCCAGTAGTGCGGGCCGACGCAATGAGCAGTTCTTC.

The CDR3 sequence is CASSPTSGVNEQFF. As DNA, the CDR3 is TGTGCCAGCAGCCCCACTAGCGGTGTTAATGAGCAGTTCTTC. V is TRBV11-3 and J is TRBJ2-1; 8 positions match TRBD2. Germline assignment: CDR1 SGHNT and CDR2 YENEEA. This CDR3 comprises 14 residues. The V and J ends lost 5 bases and 7 bases, in that order; junction bases with no gene match: 7.

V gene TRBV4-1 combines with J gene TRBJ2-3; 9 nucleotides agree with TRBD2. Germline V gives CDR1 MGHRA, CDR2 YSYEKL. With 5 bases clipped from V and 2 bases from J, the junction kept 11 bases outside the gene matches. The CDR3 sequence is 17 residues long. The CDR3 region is CASSTTRLAGDTDTQYF. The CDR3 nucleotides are TGCGCCAGCAGCACTACCCGGTTAGCGGGAGACACAGATACGCAGTATTTT.

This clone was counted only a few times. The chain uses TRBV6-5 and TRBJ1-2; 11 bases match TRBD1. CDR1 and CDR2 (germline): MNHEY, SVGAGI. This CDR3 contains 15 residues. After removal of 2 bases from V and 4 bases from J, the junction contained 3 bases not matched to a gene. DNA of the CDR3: TGTGCCAGCAGTTACCGGACAGGGGGCCTCTATGGCTACACCTTC. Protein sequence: CASSYRTGGLYGYTF.

As DNA, the CDR3 is TGTGCCAGCAGTGAGACAGCTCTGAACACTGAAGCTTTCTTT. This codes for CASSETALNTEAFF. The genes are TRBV2 and TRBJ1-1, with D possibly being TRBD1 (5 bases). Germline V gene sequence: CDR1 SNHLY, CDR2 FYNNEI. V was trimmed by 3 bases and J by 0 bases, leaving 8 bases between them. The CDR3 is 14 amino acids.

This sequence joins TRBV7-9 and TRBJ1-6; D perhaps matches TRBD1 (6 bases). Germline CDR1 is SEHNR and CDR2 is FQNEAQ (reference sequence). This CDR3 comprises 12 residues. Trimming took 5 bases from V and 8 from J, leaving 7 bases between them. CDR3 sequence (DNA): TGTGCCAGCAGCCGACAGGATTCACCCCTCCACTTT. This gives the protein CASSRQDSPLHF.

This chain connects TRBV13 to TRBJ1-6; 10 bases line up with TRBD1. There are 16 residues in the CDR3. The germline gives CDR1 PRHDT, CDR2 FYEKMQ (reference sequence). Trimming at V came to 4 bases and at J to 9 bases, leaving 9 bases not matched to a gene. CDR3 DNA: TGTGCCAGCAGCTCAAGATTGACAGGGGGCGGTTCACCCCTCCACTTT. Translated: CASSSRLTGGGSPLHF.

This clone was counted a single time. The CDR3 DNA is TGTGCCAGTAGTCCCGGGACAGCCGGCTACACCTTC. Protein product: CASSPGTAGYTF. J is TRBJ1-2 and V is TRBV19, with 7 bases matching TRBD1. V lost 5 bases to trimming and J lost 8 bases; unmatched junction nucleotides: 5. This CDR3 contains 12 residues. Germline CDR1 LNHDA, CDR2 SQIVND (reference sequence).

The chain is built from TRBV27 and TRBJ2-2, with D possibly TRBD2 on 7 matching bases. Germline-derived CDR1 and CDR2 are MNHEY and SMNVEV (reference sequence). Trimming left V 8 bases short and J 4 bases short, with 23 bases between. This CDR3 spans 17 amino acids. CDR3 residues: CASAKREGGLGTGELFF. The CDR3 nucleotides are TGTGCCAGCGCAAAAAGGGAGGGGGGGCTTGGCACCGGGGAGCTGTTTTTT.

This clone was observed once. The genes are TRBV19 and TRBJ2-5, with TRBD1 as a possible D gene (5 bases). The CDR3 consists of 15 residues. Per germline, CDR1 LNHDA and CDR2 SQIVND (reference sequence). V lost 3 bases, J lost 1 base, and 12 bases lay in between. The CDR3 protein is CASSITGSFQETQYF. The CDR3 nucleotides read TGTGCCAGTAGTATCACAGGCAGCTTCCAAGAGACCCAGTACTTC.

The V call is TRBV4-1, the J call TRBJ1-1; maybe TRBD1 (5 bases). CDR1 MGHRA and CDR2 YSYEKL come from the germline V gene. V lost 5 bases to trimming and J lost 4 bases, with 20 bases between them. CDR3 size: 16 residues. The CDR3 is CASSRDSRGGVTEAFF. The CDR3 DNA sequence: TGCGCCAGCAGCAGGGACTCAAGGGGAGGTGTCACTGAAGCTTTCTTT.

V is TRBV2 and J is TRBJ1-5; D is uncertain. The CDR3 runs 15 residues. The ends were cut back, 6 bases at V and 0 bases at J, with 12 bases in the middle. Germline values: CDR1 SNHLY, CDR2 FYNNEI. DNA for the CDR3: TGTGCCAGCAGCCGAGAAGAGTATAGCAATCAGCCCCAGCATTTT. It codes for CASSREEYSNQPQHF.

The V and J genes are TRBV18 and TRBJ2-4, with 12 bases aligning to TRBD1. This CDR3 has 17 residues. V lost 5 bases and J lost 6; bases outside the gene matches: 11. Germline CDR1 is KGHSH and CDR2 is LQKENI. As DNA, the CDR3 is TGTGCCAGCTCATCCTCCGGGACAGGGGGCGGCGGAAACATTCAGTACTTC. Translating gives CASSSSGTGGGGNIQYF.

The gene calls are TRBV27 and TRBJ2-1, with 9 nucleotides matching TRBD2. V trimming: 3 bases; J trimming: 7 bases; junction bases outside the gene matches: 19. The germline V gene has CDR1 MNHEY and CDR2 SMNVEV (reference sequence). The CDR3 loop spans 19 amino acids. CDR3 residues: CASSFFALGREGLRNEQFF. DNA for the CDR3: TGTGCCAGCAGTTTTTTCGCCTTAGGGCGGGAGGGCCTAAGGAATGAGCAGTTCTTC.

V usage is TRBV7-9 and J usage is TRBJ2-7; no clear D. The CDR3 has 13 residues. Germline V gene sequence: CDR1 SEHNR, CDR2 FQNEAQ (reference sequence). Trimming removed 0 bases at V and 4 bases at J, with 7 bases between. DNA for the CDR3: TGTGCCAGCAGCTTAGCAGGAGATTACGAGCAGTACTTC. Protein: CASSLAGDYEQYF.

The CDR3 reads CASSQVPPGEDTEAFF. The CDR3 coding sequence is TGTGCCAGCAGCCAAGTCCCACCAGGTGAAGACACTGAAGCTTTCTTT. The chain carries TRBV3-1 (or the pseudogene TRBV3-2) and TRBJ1-1; no reliable D call. The CDR3 spans 16 residues. Between the trimmed V and J ends, which lost 1 base and 3 bases, there was a span of 15 bases. The germline V gene has CDR1 LGHDT and CDR2 YNNKEL (reference sequence).

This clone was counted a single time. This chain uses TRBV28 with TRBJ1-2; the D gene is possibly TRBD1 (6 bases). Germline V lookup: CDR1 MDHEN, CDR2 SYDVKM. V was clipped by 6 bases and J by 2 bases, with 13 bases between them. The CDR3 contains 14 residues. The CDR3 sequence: CASSIGTLNYGYTF. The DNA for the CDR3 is TGTGCCAGCAGCATCGGGACACTCAACTATGGCTACACCTTC.

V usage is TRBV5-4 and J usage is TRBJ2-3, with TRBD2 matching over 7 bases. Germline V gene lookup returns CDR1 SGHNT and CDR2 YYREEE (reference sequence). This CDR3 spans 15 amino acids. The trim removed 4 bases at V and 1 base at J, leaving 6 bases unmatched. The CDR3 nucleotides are TGTGCCAGCAGCCTCCTTACTAGCGGCACAGATACGCAGTATTTT. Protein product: CASSLLTSGTDTQYF. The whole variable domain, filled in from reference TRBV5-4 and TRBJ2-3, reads ETGVTQSPTHLIKTRGQQVTLRCSSQSGHNTVSWYQQALGQGPQFIFQYYREEENGRGNFPPRFSGLQFPNYSSELNVNALELDDSALYLCASSLLTSGTDTQYFGPGTRLTVL.

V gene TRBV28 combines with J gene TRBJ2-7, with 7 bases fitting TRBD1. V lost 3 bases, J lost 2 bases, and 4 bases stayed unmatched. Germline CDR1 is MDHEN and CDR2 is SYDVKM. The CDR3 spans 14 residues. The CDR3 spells CASSFWTGAYEQYF. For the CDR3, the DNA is TGTGCCAGCAGTTTTTGGACAGGAGCCTACGAGCAGTACTTC.

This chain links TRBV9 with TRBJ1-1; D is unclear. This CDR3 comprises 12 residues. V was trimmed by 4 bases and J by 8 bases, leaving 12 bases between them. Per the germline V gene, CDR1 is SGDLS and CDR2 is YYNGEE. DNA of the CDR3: TGTGCCAGCAGCTCCTCGGGGTCCGAAGCTTTCTTT. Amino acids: CASSSSGSEAFF. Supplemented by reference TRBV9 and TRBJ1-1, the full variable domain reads DSGVTQTPKHLITATGQRVTLRCSPRSGDLSVYWYQQSLDQGLQFLIQYYNGEERAKGNILERFSAQQFPDLHSELNLSSLELGDSALYFCASSSSGSEAFFGQGTRLTVV.

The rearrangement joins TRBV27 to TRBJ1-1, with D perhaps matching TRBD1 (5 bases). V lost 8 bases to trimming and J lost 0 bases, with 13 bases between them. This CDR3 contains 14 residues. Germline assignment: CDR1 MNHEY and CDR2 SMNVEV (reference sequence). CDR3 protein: CASHSGNMNTEAFF. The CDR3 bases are TGTGCCAGCCACTCAGGGAACATGAACACTGAAGCTTTCTTT.